This T cell receptor (beta chain) was retrieved from a study of quantifying T cell responses using KT2 cells. Study as a whole: RNA was reverse transcribed with TCR alpha and beta constant-region primers.

Each cDNA got a UMI-containing oligo ligated at its 3' end. The first PCR ran roughly 4 cycles with an equimolar RC1.1 and RC1.2 beta primer mix. TCRdb redid the calling of the UMI-ligation and nested PCR reads with MiXCR, one entry per CDR3 protein. The sample records tens of thousands of distinct CDR3 sequences, about 9.3% being singletons. Study-wide results and caveats: At about one KT2 cell per 100,000 PBMC, KT2 sequences were still detected.

CDR1 and CDR2 (germline): SGHRS, YFSETQ. Trimming removed 0 bases from V and 10 bases from J, with 16 bases in between. This CDR3 has 14 residues. This clonotype turned up a few times. Its antigen is currently unknown. The chain employs TRBV5-1 and TRBJ1-1; TRBD1 is a possible D gene (5 bases). Sequenced input: PBMCs spiked with cells of the T cell clone KT2. This TCR derives from a human donor. CDR3 sequence: CASSLALGGEVAFF. The CDR3 bases are TGCGCCAGCAGCTTGGCCTTAGGAGGGGAAGTAGCTTTCTTT.